A single T cell receptor (beta chain) is shown here with its context. The target antigen is unknown. Starting from 500 ng of total RNA, TCR libraries were made with linear amplification. Authors' processing steps: Sequencing covered more than 60,000 rearranged alpha-chain transcripts across 4 or 5 healthy donors. Each CDR3 protein gets one entry after TCRdb re-called the reads with MiXCR. These V and J calls are TCRdb output, not the study's own analysis. The repertoire consists of 180,000 or so distinct CDR3 sequences, with nearly 75% occurring once and the leading ten covering about 2.3%. Germline CDR1 is SQVTM and CDR2 is ANQGSEA. Deletions cut 0 bases from V and 0 bases from J, with 20 bases between. This CDR3 contains 18 residues. This entry is derived from a study of healthy donors' naive CD4 and CD8 T cells. The study, taken as a whole, reports: Around 13% of CD4/CD8 propensity variance appeared explained by V, J and CDR3 charge.

This chain links TRBV29-1 with TRBJ2-5; tentatively, D is TRBD1 (5 bases). The receptor was derived from a pool of human donors in good health; the sample pools cells from several healthy donors. The source material was naive CD4+ and CD8+ T cells sorted from blood, pooled from several donors. The CDR3 reads CSVEETEERSRYQETQYF. CDR3 sequence (DNA): TGCAGCGTTGAAGAGACAGAGGAACGGTCAAGGTACCAAGAGACCCAGTACTTC.